The T cell receptor beta chain described here comes from a study of blood T cell repertoires in COVID-19. Across the whole study: Spain, Italy and the United States supplied samples that represented acute and convalescent COVID-19. Sample material is recorded as cDNA or gDNA derived from T cells, B-cell-depleted T cells, or PBMCs.

The protocol was immunoSEQ multiplex PCR, while the TCRdb copy is restricted to in-frame clones and leaves out a portion. The sample lists about 40,000 clones, 86% occurring once. This sequence was found in a man aged 50 to 60 in a cohort sampled during active COVID-19. Input material: peripheral blood.

In DNA, the CDR3 is TGCGCCAGCTCTGTCGTTCACAGCTCCTACAATGAGCAGTTCTTC. Translating gives CASSVVHSSYNEQFF. The rearrangement uses TRBV5-1 and TRBJ2-1; no clear D. The germline V gene has CDR1 SGHRS and CDR2 YFSETQ. Trimming removed 7 bases from V and 0 bases from J, with 14 bases in between. This CDR3 is 15 amino acids long.